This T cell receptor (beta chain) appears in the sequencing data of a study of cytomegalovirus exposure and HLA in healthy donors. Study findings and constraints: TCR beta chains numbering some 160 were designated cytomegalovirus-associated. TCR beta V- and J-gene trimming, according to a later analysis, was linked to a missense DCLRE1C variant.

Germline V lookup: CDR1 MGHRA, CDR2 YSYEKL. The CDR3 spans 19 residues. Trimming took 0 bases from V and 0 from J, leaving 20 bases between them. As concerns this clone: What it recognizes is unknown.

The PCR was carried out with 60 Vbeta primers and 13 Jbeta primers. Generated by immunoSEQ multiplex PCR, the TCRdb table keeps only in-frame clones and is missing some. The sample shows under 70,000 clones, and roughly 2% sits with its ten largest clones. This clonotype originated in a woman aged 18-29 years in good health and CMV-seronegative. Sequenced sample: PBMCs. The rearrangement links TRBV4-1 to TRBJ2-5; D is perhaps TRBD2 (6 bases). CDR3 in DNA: TGCGCCAGCAGCCAAGACCCAAGTCAGGGAGGAGGGTACCAAGAGACCCAGTACTTC. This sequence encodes CASSQDPSQGGGYQETQYF.